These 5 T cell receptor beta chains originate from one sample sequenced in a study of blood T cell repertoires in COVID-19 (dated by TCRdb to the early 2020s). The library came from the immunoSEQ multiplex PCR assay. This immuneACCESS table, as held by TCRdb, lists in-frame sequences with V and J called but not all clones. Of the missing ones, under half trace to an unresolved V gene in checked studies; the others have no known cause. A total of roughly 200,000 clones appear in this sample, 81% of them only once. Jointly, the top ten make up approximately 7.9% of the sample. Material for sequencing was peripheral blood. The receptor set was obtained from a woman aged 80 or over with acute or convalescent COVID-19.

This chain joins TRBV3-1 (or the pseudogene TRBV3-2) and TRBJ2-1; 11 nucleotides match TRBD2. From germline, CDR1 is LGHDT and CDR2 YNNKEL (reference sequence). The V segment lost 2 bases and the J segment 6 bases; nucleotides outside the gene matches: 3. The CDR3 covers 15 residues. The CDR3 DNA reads TGTGCCAGCAGCCAAACTAGCGGGAGCGGCAATGAGCAGTTCTTC. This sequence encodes CASSQTSGSGNEQFF.

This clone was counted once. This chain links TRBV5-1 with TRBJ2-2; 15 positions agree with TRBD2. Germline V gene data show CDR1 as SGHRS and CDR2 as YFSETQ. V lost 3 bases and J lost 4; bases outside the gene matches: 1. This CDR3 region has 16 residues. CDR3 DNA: TGCGCCAGCAGCTGGACTAGCGGGGGGGCCACCGGGGAGCTGTTTTTT. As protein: CASSWTSGGATGELFF.

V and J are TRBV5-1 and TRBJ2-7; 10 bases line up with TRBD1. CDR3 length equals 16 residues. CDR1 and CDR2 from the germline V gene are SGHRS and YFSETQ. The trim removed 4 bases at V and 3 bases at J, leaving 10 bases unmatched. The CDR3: CASSRFHGTGDYEQYF. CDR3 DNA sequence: TGCGCCAGCAGCCGATTTCACGGGACAGGGGACTACGAGCAGTACTTC.

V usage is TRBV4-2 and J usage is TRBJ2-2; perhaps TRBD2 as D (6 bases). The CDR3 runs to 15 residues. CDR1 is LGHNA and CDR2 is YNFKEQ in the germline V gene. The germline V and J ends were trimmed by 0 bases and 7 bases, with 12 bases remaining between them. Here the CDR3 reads CASSQDPRGGGELFF. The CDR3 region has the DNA TGTGCCAGCAGCCAAGATCCGCGGGGAGGCGGGGAGCTGTTTTTT.

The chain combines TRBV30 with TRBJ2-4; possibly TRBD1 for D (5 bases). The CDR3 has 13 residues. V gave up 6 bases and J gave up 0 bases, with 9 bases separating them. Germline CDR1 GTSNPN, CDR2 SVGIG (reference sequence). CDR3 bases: TGTGCCTGCGCAGGGCTAGCCAAAAACATTCAGTACTTC. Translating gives CACAGLAKNIQYF.